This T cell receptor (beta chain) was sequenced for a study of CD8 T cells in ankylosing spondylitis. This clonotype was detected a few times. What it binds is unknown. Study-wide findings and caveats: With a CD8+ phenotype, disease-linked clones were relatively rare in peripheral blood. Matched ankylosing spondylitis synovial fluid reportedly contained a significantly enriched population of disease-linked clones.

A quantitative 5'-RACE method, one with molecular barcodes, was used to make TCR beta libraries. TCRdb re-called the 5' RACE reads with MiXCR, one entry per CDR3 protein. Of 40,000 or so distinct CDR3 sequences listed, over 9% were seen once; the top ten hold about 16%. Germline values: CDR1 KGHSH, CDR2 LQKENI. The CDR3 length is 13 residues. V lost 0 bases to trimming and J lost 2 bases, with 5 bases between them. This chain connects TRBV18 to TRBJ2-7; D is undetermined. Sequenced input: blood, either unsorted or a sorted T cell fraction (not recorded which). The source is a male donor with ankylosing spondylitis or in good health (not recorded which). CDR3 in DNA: TGTGCCAGCTCACCACCCATGACCTACGAGCAGTACTTC. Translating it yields CASSPPMTYEQYF.